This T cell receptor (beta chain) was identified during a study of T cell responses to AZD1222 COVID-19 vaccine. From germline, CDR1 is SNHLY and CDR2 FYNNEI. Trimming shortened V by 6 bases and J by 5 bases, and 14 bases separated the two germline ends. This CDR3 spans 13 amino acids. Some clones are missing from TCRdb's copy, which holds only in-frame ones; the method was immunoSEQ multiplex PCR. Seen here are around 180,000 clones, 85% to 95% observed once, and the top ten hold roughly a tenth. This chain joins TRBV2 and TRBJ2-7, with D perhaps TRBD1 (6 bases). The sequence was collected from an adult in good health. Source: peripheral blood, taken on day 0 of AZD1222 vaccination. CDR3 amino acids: CASRKNRVHEQYF. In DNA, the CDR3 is TGTGCCAGCAGGAAGAACAGGGTCCACGAGCAGTACTTC.